A selection of T cell receptor beta chains follows, all from one sample in a study of blood T cells in healthy people across ages. TCRdb recomputed calls from the 5' RACE reads with MiXCR, one row per CDR3 protein. The repertoire has hundreds of thousands of distinct CDR3 sequences, roughly 41% of them found once; the top ten carry around 32%. The material sequenced was blood. Receptors were obtained from an elderly man in good health. Both conserved end residues are part of each CDR3. A D gene is named only where the DNA matches it firmly. Rows give clone size only sometimes, using once, few, many, or a class for an expanded clone.

cdr3_length	d_call	clone_size	v_call	j_call	cdr3_aa	cdr3_nt
14	TRBD1	.	TRBV27	TRBJ1-2	CASSLWQGADGYTF	TGTGCCAGCAGTTTATGGCAGGGGGCAGATGGCTACACCTTC
14	TRBD2	.	TRBV29-1	TRBJ2-7	CSVGGTSGIYEQYF	TGCAGCGTTGGGGGGACTAGCGGGATTTACGAGCAGTACTTC
17	TRBD2	few	TRBV6-1	TRBJ2-1	CASSKGDYLTRRDEQFF	TGTGCCAGCAGTAAAGGGGACTACCTCACCCGACGGGATGAGCAGTTCTTC
14	.	.	TRBV7-8	TRBJ2-7	CASSTGTNSYEQYF	TGTGCCAGCAGCACAGGGACTAACTCCTACGAGCAGTACTTC
13	.	few	TRBV5-1	TRBJ2-1	CASSFTEVNEQFF	TGCGCCAGCAGCTTTACAGAGGTCAATGAGCAGTTCTTC
15	.	.	TRBV5-1	TRBJ2-7	CASSLMGRGTYEQYF	TGCGCCAGCAGCTTGATGGGCAGGGGAACCTACGAGCAGTACTTC
15	.	few	TRBV5-1	TRBJ2-5	CASSLAPSRGETQYF	TGCGCCAGCAGCTTGGCCCCCTCTCGGGGGGAGACCCAGTACTTC
15	.	few	TRBV6-2/TRBV6-3	TRBJ2-3	CASSYGHRGTDTQYF	TGTGCCAGCAGTTACGGGCACAGAGGCACAGATACGCAGTATTTT
19	TRBD2	.	TRBV4-2	TRBJ2-6	CASSQVFSGGISGANVLTF	TGTGCCAGCAGCCAAGTTTTTAGCGGGGGGATCTCTGGGGCCAACGTCCTGACTTTC
16	TRBD1	.	TRBV20-1	TRBJ1-4	CSARDKGQGAGEKLFF	TGCAGTGCTAGAGATAAAGGACAGGGGGCAGGTGAAAAACTGTTTTTT
15	.	.	TRBV6-5	TRBJ2-3	CASSYRGTPADTQYF	TGTGCCAGCAGTTACAGGGGAACCCCCGCAGATACGCAGTATTTT
15	TRBD1	.	TRBV20-1	TRBJ2-1	CSARETGGNYNEQFF	TGCAGTGCTAGAGAGACAGGGGGGAACTACAATGAGCAGTTCTTC
12	.	many	TRBV10-2	TRBJ2-7	CASSDFPYEQYF	TGCGCCAGCAGTGATTTCCCCTACGAGCAGTACTTC
16	TRBD2	few	TRBV27	TRBJ2-1	CASSSSRLAGAGEQFF	TGTGCCAGCAGTTCCTCCCGACTAGCGGGAGCGGGTGAGCAGTTCTTC
13	.	few	TRBV7-6	TRBJ2-7	CASSLVEGHEQYF	TGTGCCAGCAGCTTAGTCGAGGGGCACGAGCAGTACTTC
13	.	many	TRBV29-1	TRBJ2-3	CSLPAESTDTQYF	TGCAGCCTCCCCGCAGAAAGCACAGATACGCAGTATTTT
14	.	.	TRBV4-2	TRBJ2-7	CASSPADNNYEQYF	TGTGCCAGCAGCCCCGCCGACAACAACTACGAGCAGTACTTC
15	TRBD2	few	TRBV6-4	TRBJ2-3	CASSDLAGSTDTQYF	TGTGCCAGCAGTGACTTAGCGGGGAGCACAGATACGCAGTATTTT